The 3 T cell receptor beta chains in this list originate from one sample, sequenced in a study of CD8 T cells in Susac syndrome. Reverse transcription of about 0.5 to 1 ug RNA used random hexamers. TCRdb itself ran the immunoSEQ multiplex PCR reads through MiXCR, one entry per CDR3 protein. The table lists just under 150,000 distinct CDR3 sequences, around 94% of them singletons. The specimen sequenced was CD4+ T cells from PBMCs. The receptors derive from a human donor in good health.

This clonotype was counted a single time. The chain uses TRBV20-1 and TRBJ1-5; D may be TRBD1 (5 bases). V was trimmed by 2 bases and J by 5 bases, leaving 7 bases between them. This CDR3 region has 12 residues. CDR1 is DFQATT, CDR2 SNEGSKA, per germline (reference sequence). The CDR3 nucleotides are TGCAGTGCTAGATCGGGGGATCAGCCCCAGCATTTT. The encoded protein is CSARSGDQPQHF.

The chain combines TRBV29-1 with TRBJ1-1; 7 nucleotides agree with TRBD1. The junction had 7 bases not matched to a gene; V was cut back by 4 bases and J by 2 bases. CDR3 length equals 14 residues. In germline, CDR1 is SQVTM, CDR2 ANQGSEA. The DNA of the CDR3 is TGCAGCGTTGGCCGGGACAGCGAAAACACTGAAGCTTTCTTT. Amino acid sequence: CSVGRDSENTEAFF.

The chain uses TRBV7-2 and TRBJ2-3; TRBD2 aligns across 7 bases. Germline V lookup: CDR1 SGHTA, CDR2 FQGNSA. This CDR3 has 15 amino acids. The V gene end was trimmed by 4 bases and the J gene end by 2 bases; junction bases not matched to a gene: 6. This CDR3 is CASSWGGSLTDTQYF. The DNA for the CDR3 is TGTGCCAGCAGCTGGGGAGGGAGTCTCACAGATACGCAGTATTTT.